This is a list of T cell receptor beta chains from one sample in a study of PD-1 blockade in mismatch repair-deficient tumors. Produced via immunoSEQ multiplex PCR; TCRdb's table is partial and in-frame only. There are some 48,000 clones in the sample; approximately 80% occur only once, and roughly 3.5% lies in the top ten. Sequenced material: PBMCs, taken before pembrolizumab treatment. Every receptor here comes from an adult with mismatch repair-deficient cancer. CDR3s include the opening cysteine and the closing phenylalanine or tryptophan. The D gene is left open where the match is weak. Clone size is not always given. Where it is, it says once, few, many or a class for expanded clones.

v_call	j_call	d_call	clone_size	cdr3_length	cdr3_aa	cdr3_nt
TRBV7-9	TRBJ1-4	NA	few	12	CASSFTEEKLFF	TGTGCCAGCAGCTTTACGGAGGAAAAACTGTTTTTT
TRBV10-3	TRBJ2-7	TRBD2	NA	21	CAISESWSWTSGTTKYYEQYF	TGTGCCATCAGTGAGTCGTGGTCGTGGACTAGCGGGACGACTAAATACTACGAGCAGTACTTC
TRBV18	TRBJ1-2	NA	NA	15	CASSQEKGGNYGYTF	TGTGCCAGCTCCCAGGAGAAGGGGGGCAACTATGGCTACACCTTC
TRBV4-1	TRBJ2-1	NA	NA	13	CASSQDGTLEQFF	TGCGCCAGCAGCCAAGACGGGACACTGGAGCAGTTCTTC
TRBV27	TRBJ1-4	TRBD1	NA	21	CASSLRPPKRTGGIRDEKLFF	TGTGCCAGCAGTTTACGCCCCCCGAAGAGGACAGGGGGCATTCGGGACGAAAAACTGTTTTTT
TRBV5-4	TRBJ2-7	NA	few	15	CASSRSSGGAYEQYF	TGTGCCAGCAGTAGGAGTAGCGGAGGCGCCTACGAGCAGTACTTC
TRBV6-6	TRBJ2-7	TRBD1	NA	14	CASTLGTASYEQYF	TGTGCCAGCACCTTGGGGACAGCCTCCTACGAGCAGTACTTC
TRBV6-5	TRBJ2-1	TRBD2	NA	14	CASAGGDSSDEQFF	TGTGCCAGCGCTGGGGGGGACTCCTCAGATGAGCAGTTCTTC
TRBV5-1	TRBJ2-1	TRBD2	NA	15	CASSLGASGSNEQFF	TGCGCCAGCAGCTTGGGCGCTAGCGGGAGCAATGAGCAGTTCTTC
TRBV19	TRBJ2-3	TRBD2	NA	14	CASTKGLYTDTQYF	TGTGCCAGTACCAAGGGACTATACACAGATACGCAGTATTTT
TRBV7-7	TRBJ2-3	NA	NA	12	CASSQVGETQYF	TGTGCTAGCAGCCAAGTGGGGGAGACGCAGTATTTT
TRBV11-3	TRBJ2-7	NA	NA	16	CASSLGRGGAPDEQYF	TGTGCCAGCAGCTTGGGGCGGGGCGGGGCCCCCGACGAGCAGTACTTC
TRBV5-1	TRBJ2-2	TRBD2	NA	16	CASSQGLAGVTGELFF	TGCGCCAGCAGCCAGGGACTAGCGGGAGTTACCGGGGAGCTGTTTTTT
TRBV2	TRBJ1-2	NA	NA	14	CASSPIVLTHGYTF	TGTGCCAGCAGTCCCATAGTCCTTACTCATGGCTACACCTTC
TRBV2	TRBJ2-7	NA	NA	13	CASSESQGSEQYF	TGTGCCAGCAGTGAATCACAGGGTTCCGAGCAGTACTTC
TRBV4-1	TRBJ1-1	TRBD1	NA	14	CASSQEYRGIEAFF	TGCGCCAGCAGCCAAGAATACAGGGGAATTGAAGCTTTCTTT
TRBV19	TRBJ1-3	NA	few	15	CASSLFRGTGNTIYF	TGTGCCAGTAGCCTCTTCAGGGGCACGGGAAACACCATATATTTT
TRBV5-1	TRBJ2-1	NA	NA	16	CASSPNDAEEYNEQFF	TGCGCCAGCAGCCCCAATGATGCGGAGGAGTACAATGAGCAGTTCTTC
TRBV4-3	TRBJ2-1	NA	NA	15	CASSQRREPYNEQFF	TGCGCCAGCAGCCAACGCCGGGAGCCCTACAATGAGCAGTTCTTC
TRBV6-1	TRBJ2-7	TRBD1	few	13	CASSDTGGGEQYF	TGTGCCAGCAGTGATACAGGGGGCGGCGAGCAGTACTTC
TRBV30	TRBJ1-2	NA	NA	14	CAWSPEGGYYGYTF	TGTGCCTGGAGCCCAGAGGGCGGCTACTATGGCTACACCTTC
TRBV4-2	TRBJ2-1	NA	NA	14	CASSRQRRGDEQFF	TGTGCCAGCAGCCGCCAGCGGAGGGGAGATGAGCAGTTCTTC
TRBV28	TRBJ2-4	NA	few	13	CASRSEGSPGQYF	TGTGCCAGCAGATCCGAGGGGTCTCCGGGACAGTACTTC
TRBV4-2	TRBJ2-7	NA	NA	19	CASSHQRGTMRAASYEQYF	TGTGCCAGCAGCCACCAAAGGGGGACTATGAGGGCGGCATCCTACGAGCAGTACTTC
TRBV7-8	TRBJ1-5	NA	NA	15	CASTPLAGIGQPQHF	TGTGCCAGCACCCCCCTGGCAGGGATAGGTCAGCCCCAGCATTTT
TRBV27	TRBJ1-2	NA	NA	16	CASSFTRGGSDYGYTF	TGTGCCAGCAGTTTCACCCGGGGAGGGTCTGACTATGGCTACACCTTC
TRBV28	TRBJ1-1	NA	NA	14	CASHRRPLRTEAFF	TGTGCCAGCCACCGCAGGCCGTTGCGCACTGAAGCTTTCTTT
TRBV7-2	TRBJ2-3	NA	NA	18	CASSLISRTGTGADTQYF	TGTGCCAGCAGCTTAATTTCCCGGACAGGCACGGGGGCAGATACGCAGTATTTT
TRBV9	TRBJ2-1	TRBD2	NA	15	CASSARLAGYNEQFF	TGTGCCAGCAGCGCACGACTAGCGGGGTACAATGAGCAGTTCTTC
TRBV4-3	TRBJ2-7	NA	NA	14	CASSQVTGNYEQYF	TGCGCCAGCAGCCAAGTGACGGGGAACTACGAGCAGTACTTC
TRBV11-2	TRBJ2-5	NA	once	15	CASSLGYDGARPQYF	TGTGCCAGCAGCCTAGGATATGACGGGGCAAGGCCCCAGTACTTC
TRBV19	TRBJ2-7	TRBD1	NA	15	CASSLETGGNREQYF	TGTGCCAGTAGTCTCGAGACAGGGGGCAACCGCGAGCAGTACTTC
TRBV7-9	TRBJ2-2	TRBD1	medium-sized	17	CASSLDSGTGGTGELFF	TGTGCCAGCAGCTTAGACTCGGGGACAGGGGGTACCGGGGAGCTGTTTTTT
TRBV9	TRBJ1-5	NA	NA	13	CASSVDHNQPQHF	TGTGCCAGCAGCGTAGATCACAATCAGCCCCAGCATTTT
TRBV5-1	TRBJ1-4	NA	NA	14	CASSLRQGGEKLFF	TGCGCCAGCAGCTTGCGTCAGGGAGGCGAAAAACTGTTTTTT
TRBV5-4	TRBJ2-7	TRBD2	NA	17	CASSWHRGLAGPGEQYF	TGTGCCAGCAGCTGGCACCGGGGACTAGCGGGCCCCGGCGAGCAGTACTTC
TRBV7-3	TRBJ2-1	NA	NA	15	CASSLGPLVNNEQFF	TGTGCCAGCAGCTTAGGCCCTCTAGTAAACAATGAGCAGTTCTTC
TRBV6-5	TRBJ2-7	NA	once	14	CASTETFGLYEQYF	TGTGCCAGCACCGAGACATTCGGCCTCTACGAGCAGTACTTC
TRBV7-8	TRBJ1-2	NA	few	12	CASSLQDAGYTF	TGTGCCAGCAGCCTTCAGGACGCGGGCTACACCTTC
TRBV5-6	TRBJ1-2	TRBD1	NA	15	CASSSQAAGGLGYTF	TGTGCCAGCAGCTCCCAGGCGGCAGGGGGCTTGGGATACACCTTC